Below are 17 T cell receptor beta chains sequenced from a single sample in a study of regulatory T cells in long-lasting Graves disease. According to the study, TCR beta libraries were built with iRepertoire HTBI primers and CDR3-region Arm-PCR. From the multiplex PCR reads, TCRdb called clonotypes with MiXCR, one entry per CDR3 protein. The sample lists 680,000 or so distinct CDR3 sequences; roughly 16% were seen once. Time point defined: newly diagnosed GD, antithyroid drugs for less than 3 months. RNA from PBMCs was the source of the TCR library. The same sample was also studied in work on T cells in Graves' hyperthyroidism and ophthalmopathy.

Sequenced here: peripheral blood mononuclear cells (PBMCs), sampled at new diagnosis, from a patient treated with antithyroid drugs. The origin of the receptors is a woman in her thirties with Graves disease.

This clonotype was observed at least ten times. V gene TRBV7-8 combines with J gene TRBJ2-5, with D possibly TRBD1 on 6 matching bases. Trimming left V 5 bases short and J 5 bases short, with 12 bases between. Germline assignment: CDR1 SGHVS and CDR2 FQNEAQ. The CDR3 runs 13 residues. In DNA, the CDR3 is TGTGCCAGCAGCCGAAATAGGGGGGAGACCCAGTACTTC. Encoded protein: CASSRNRGETQYF.

The sample holds many counts of this clonotype. V gene TRBV20-1 combines with J gene TRBJ2-7; 12 bases are a match to TRBD2. Germline V gene data show CDR1 as DFQATT and CDR2 as SNEGSKA (reference sequence). With V trimmed by 7 bases and J by 5 bases, 6 bases remained unmatched. This CDR3 comprises 13 residues. The CDR3 reads CSVLAGGADEQYF. CDR3 nucleotides: TGCAGTGTACTAGCGGGAGGTGCTGACGAGCAGTACTTC.

In its sample, this clonotype was seen many times. V usage is TRBV7-2 and J usage is TRBJ2-2; either TRBD1 or TRBD2 may fit D (5 bases each). The V end lost 1 base, the J end lost 4 bases, and 10 bases lay between the germline ends. Germline V gives CDR1 SGHTA, CDR2 FQGNSA. The CDR3 is made up of 15 amino acids. CDR3 in amino acids: CASSLGGILTGELFF. As DNA, the CDR3 is TGTGCCAGCAGCTTAGGGGGGATCCTCACCGGGGAGCTGTTTTTT.

The chain recombines TRBV3-1 with TRBJ2-7, with D possibly matching TRBD1 (5 bases). The germline V gene has CDR1 LGHDT and CDR2 YNNKEL (reference sequence). This CDR3 region has 15 residues. V dropped 0 bases and J dropped 8 bases, with 17 bases sitting between them. The CDR3 sequence: CASSQEGASPFKQYF. The CDR3 DNA reads TGTGCCAGCAGCCAAGAAGGGGCGAGCCCCTTCAAGCAGTACTTC.

CDR3 sequence (DNA): TGTGCCAGCAGCGTATCCCCGGACAGGCCCTACGAGCAGTACTTC. Its protein is CASSVSPDRPYEQYF. The chain combines TRBV9 with TRBJ2-7, with 7 positions matching TRBD1. The CDR3 is 15 residues long. The germline gives CDR1 SGDLS, CDR2 YYNGEE. The junction had 6 bases not matched to a gene; V was cut back by 1 base and J by 2 bases.

This clonotype was seen repeatedly, ten times or more. The chain combines TRBV29-1 with TRBJ1-1; the D is unclear. The CDR3 consists of 11 residues. CDR1 and CDR2 (germline): SQVTM, ANQGSEA. V was clipped by 3 bases and J by 3 bases, with 5 bases between them. This CDR3 reads CSVDPDTEAFF. The CDR3 DNA sequence: TGCAGCGTTGACCCCGACACTGAAGCTTTCTTT.

The genes are TRBV5-1 and TRBJ1-4; 8 bases are shared with TRBD1. CDR3 length: 14 residues. V trimming: 4 bases; J trimming: 8 bases; junction bases outside the gene matches: 7. CDR1 and CDR2 (germline): SGHRS, YFSETQ. The CDR3 is CASSRSQGGEKLFF. DNA of the CDR3: TGCGCCAGCAGCAGGTCACAGGGGGGAGAAAAACTGTTTTTT.

This clonotype was counted ten times or more. This rearrangement joins TRBV27 to TRBJ2-3; a weak D match, TRBD2 (5 bases). Trimming took off 6 bases at V and 2 bases at J, with 15 bases between the two ends. Germline V gene data show CDR1 as MNHEY and CDR2 as SMNVEV (reference sequence). CDR3 length: 15 residues. CDR3 residues: CASRVRSLATDTQYF. CDR3 DNA: TGTGCCAGCAGGGTCCGGAGTCTAGCCACAGATACGCAGTATTTT.

A note on this clonotype: A much larger clonotype is one base distant, so this may be a read error. The V gene is TRBV11-2, the J gene TRBJ2-4; a weak D match, TRBD1 (6 bases). The CDR3 contains 16 residues. Germline-derived CDR1 and CDR2 are SGHAT and FQNNGV. Trimming removed 5 bases at V and 4 bases at J, with 18 bases between. The CDR3 DNA sequence: TGTGCCAGCAGCCCTAGTCCTGGGACAACTAAAAACATTCAGTACTTC. As protein: CASSPSPGTTKNIQYF.

This clonotype came up many times. The chain employs TRBV2 and TRBJ1-4, with 7 bases matching TRBD1. The trim removed 5 bases at V and 7 bases at J, leaving 7 bases unmatched. From germline, CDR1 is SNHLY and CDR2 FYNNEI. This CDR3 region has 14 residues. The CDR3 sequence is CASSYTGVFEKLFF. CDR3 DNA sequence: TGTGCCAGCAGTTATACAGGGGTATTTGAAAAACTGTTTTTT.

This clonotype was counted between two and nine times. The V call is TRBV3-1, the J call TRBJ2-1; 15 positions agree with TRBD2. From germline, CDR1 is LGHDT and CDR2 YNNKEL (reference sequence). There are 16 residues in the CDR3. V lost 1 base and J lost 7; bases outside the gene matches: 2. The CDR3 sequence: CASSQGGLAGGNEQFF. The CDR3, as DNA: TGTGCCAGCAGCCAAGGCGGACTAGCGGGGGGGAATGAGCAGTTCTTC.

This clonotype appeared many times. V gene TRBV6-1 combines with J gene TRBJ2-7, with TRBD2 identical over 7 bases. The CDR3 is made up of 11 amino acids. CDR1 and CDR2 (germline): MNHNS, SASEGT. V was clipped by 3 bases and J by 10 bases; unmatched bases: 3. This CDR3 is CASSDERGQYF. The CDR3 nucleotides are TGTGCCAGCAGTGATGAGCGGGGACAGTACTTC.

CDR3: CASSQFPGGGSYNEQFF. The DNA of the CDR3 is TGTGCCAGCAGCCAATTTCCGGGAGGAGGATCCTACAATGAGCAGTTCTTC. The chain carries TRBV3-1 and TRBJ2-1, with 7 bases that match TRBD2. The CDR3 spans 17 residues. V trimming: 2 bases; J trimming: 1 base; junction bases outside the gene matches: 8. Germline CDR1 and CDR2: LGHDT and YNNKEL (reference sequence).

The table lists this clonotype with many counts. This chain joins TRBV6-1 and TRBJ1-2; D gene unclear. The CDR3 is 12 residues long. Trimming took off 6 bases at V and 6 bases at J, with 11 bases between the two ends. Germline lookup yields CDR1 MNHNS and CDR2 SASEGT. The CDR3, as DNA: TGTGCCAGCAGGCTCCTCGGAGATGGCTACACCTTC. Encoded protein: CASRLLGDGYTF.

This clonotype was picked up many times. The CDR3 here is CASSLVGTGLGEQYF. The CDR3 bases are TGCGCCAGCAGCTTGGTCGGGACTGGTCTCGGCGAGCAGTACTTC. V usage is TRBV5-1 and J usage is TRBJ2-7; D is perhaps TRBD2 (6 bases). V was trimmed by 0 bases and J by 6 bases, leaving 16 bases between them. The CDR3 spans 15 residues. Germline V gene lookup returns CDR1 SGHRS and CDR2 YFSETQ. Full variable domain (remainder filled in from reference TRBV5-1 and TRBJ2-7): KAGVTQTPRYLIKTRGQQVTLSCSPISGHRSVSWYQQTPGQGLQFLFEYFSETQRNKGNFPGRFSGRQFSNSRSEMNVSTLELGDSALYLCASSLVGTGLGEQYFGPGTRLTVT.

This clonotype occurred many times. The gene calls are TRBV11-2 and TRBJ1-1, with D perhaps TRBD1 (5 bases). Germline CDR1 and CDR2: SGHAT and FQNNGV. This CDR3 contains 21 residues. Trimming cost V 5 bases and J 1 base, with 32 bases left between them. This chain's CDR3 is CASSPTRLPGRVLGTNTEAFF. DNA for the CDR3: TGTGCCAGCAGCCCTACTCGACTTCCGGGCAGGGTGTTGGGAACGAACACTGAAGCTTTCTTT.

This clonotype was counted ten times or more. This chain joins TRBV28 and TRBJ1-2, with D hard to call. The CDR3 loop spans 14 amino acids. Germline CDR1 and CDR2: MDHEN and SYDVKM. V was clipped by 6 bases and J by 4 bases, with 15 bases between them. The CDR3 region is CASSLRGLVYGYTF. The CDR3 DNA follows: TGTGCCAGCAGCCTTAGAGGGCTCGTCTATGGCTACACCTTC.